The rows below give T cell receptor beta chains drawn from one sample of a study of CD8 T cells in ankylosing spondylitis. TCRdb reprocessed the 5' RACE reads with MiXCR, giving one entry per CDR3 protein. The sample shows about 500,000 distinct CDR3 sequences, roughly 5% of them seen only once. Material for sequencing was blood, either unsorted or a sorted T cell fraction (not recorded which). The receptors were sampled from a male donor with ankylosing spondylitis. The CDR3 runs from the conserved cysteine through the conserved F or W. Each record gives: V gene, CDR3 protein.

>TRBV7-3
CASSSSVGAVYEQYF
>TRBV4-1
CASSRRQGESAYEQYF
>TRBV29-1
CSVARGSVGYTF
>TRBV15
CATSHREYNQPQHF
>TRBV18
CASSSLTEVNSNQPQHF
>TRBV29-1
CSPRVAGLYEQYF
>TRBV5-1
CASILGAGGSNTGELFF
>TRBV10-3
CATKGQGTETGELFF
>TRBV7-2
CASSLAVVRQGLGNEQFF
>TRBV6-5
CASSFRGARGYGYTF
>TRBV29-1
CSVDNSGTEAFF
>TRBV24-1
CATSDLPGLAIEQFF
>TRBV12-3/TRBV12-4
CASSLRPSGEGQTQYF
>TRBV20-1
CSAIQGSPYEQYF
>TRBV15
CATSRTRTELDGYTF
>TRBV12-3/TRBV12-4
CASSLDYQPQHF
>TRBV29-1
CSVEDRALGSYEQYF
>TRBV20-1
CSAEDDPYSNQPQHF
>TRBV20-1
CSARRSAGNTIYF
>TRBV7-6
CASSATVGGTDTQYF
>TRBV11-1
CASRLPGAVRRENYGYTF
>TRBV5-1
CASSLGGGPSYEQYF
>TRBV24-1
CATSDVRQGYNQPQHF
>TRBV20-1
CSALTRGVNEQYF
>TRBV5-5
CASSLGRLPVYNEQFF
>TRBV7-8
CASSAGQGRGDTEAFF
>TRBV6-6
CASSLRGGHREQYF
>TRBV5-4
CASSLMGPPDEQYF
>TRBV4-1
CASSQVGRSEQYF
>TRBV6-5
CASSYSRGDPGAKNIQYF